The sequence of this T cell receptor beta chain was determined in a study of blood T cells in healthy people across ages. This CDR3 comprises 13 residues. Looked up from germline, CDR1 is SGHTA and CDR2 is FQGNSA. Next came a second PCR, run for about 6 to 11 cycles, which used a sample-barcoded 5' primer along with a J-beta primer mix. Via MiXCR, TCRdb re-called the 5' RACE reads, giving one row per CDR3 protein. Here the sample spans roughly 700,000 distinct CDR3 sequences, 20% to 25% being singletons. The sample also formed part of further work on T cells of mothers and their children.

This TCR came from a boy aged 10-17 years in good health. The sequenced sample was blood. The chain recombines TRBV7-2 with TRBJ2-1; tentatively, D is TRBD2 (5 bases). The J call could be wrong; TRBJ2-5 is a better fit for the DNA end. The CDR3 loop is CASTKTGGETQYF. DNA for the CDR3: TGTGCCAGCACCAAGACTGGAGGAGAGACCCAGTACTTC.